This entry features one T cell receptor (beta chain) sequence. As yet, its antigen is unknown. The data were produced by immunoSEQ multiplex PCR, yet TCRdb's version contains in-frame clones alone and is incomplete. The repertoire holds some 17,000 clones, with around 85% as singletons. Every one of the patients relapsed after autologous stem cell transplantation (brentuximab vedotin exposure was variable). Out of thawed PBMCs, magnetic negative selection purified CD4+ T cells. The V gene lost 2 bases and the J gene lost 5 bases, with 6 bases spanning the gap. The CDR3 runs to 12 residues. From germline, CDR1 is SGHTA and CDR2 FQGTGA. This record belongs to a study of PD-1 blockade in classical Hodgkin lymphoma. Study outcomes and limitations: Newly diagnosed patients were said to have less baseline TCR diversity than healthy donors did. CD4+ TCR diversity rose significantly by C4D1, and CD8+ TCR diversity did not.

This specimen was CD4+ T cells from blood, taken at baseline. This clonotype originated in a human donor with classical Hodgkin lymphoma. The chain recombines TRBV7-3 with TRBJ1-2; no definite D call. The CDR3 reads CASSLASYGYTF. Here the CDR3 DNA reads TGTGCCAGCAGCTTAGCGTCTTATGGCTACACCTTC.